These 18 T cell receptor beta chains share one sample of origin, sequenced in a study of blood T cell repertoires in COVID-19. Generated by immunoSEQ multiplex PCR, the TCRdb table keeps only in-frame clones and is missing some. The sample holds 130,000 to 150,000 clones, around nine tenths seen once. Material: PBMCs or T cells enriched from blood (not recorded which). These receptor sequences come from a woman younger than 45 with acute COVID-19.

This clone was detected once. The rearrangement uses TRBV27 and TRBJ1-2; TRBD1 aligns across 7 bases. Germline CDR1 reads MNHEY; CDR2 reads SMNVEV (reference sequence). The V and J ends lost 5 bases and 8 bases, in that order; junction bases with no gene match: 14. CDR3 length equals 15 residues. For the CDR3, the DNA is TGTGCCAGCAGTCCTGCCGACAGGGTCCGCTGGGGCTACACCTTC. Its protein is CASSPADRVRWGYTF.

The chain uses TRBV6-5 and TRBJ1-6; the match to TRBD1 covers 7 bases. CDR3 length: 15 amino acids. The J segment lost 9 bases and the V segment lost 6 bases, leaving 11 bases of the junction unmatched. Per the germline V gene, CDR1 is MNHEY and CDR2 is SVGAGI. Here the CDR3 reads CASSDLGTAGSPLHF. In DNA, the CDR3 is TGTGCCAGCAGCGACTTGGGGACAGCGGGTTCACCCCTCCACTTT.

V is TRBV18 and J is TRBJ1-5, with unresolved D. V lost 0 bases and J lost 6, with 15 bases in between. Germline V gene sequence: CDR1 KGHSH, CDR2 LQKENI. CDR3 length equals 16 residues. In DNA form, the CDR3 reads TGTGCCAGCTCACCACCGGGCCTCCATGGGAGTCAGCCCCAGCATTTT. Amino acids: CASSPPGLHGSQPQHF.

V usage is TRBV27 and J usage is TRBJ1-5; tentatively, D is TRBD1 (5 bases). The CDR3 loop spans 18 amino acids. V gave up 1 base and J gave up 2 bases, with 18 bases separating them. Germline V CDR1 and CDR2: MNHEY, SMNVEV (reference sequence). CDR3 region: CASSLYSIDRYGNQPQHF. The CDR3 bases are TGTGCCAGCAGTTTATACTCGATCGACAGATACGGCAATCAGCCCCAGCATTTT.

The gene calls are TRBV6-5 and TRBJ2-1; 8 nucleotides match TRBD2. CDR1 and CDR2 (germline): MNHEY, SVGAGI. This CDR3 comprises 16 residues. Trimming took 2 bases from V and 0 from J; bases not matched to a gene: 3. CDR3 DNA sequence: TGTGCCAGCAGTTACCGCAGCGGGAGCTCCTACAATGAGCAGTTCTTC. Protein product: CASSYRSGSSYNEQFF.

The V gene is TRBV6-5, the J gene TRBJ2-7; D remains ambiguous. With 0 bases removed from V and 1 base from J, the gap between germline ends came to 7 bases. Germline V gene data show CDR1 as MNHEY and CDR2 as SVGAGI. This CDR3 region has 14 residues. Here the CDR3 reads CASSYSADSYEQYF. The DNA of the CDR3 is TGTGCCAGCAGTTACTCGGCTGATTCCTACGAGCAGTACTTC.

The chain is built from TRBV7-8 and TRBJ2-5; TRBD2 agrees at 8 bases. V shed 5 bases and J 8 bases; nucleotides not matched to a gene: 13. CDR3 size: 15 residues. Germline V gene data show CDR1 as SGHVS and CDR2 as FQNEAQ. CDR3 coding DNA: TGTGCCAGCAGCCGAACTAGCGGTGGGGGGTTCACCCAGTACTTC. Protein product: CASSRTSGGGFTQYF.

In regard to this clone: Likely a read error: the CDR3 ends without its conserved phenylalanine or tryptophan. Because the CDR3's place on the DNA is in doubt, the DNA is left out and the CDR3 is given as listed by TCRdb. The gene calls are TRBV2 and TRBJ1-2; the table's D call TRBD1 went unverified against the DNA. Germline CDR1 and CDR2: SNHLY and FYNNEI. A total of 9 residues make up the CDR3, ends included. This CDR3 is CASSAGQGS.

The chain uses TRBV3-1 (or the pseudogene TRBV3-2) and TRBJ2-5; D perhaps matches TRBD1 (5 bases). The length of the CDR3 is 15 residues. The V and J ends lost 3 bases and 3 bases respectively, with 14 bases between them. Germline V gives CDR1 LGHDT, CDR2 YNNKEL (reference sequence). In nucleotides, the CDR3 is TGTGCCAGCAGCCAGGGTGGCAGGGTAGAAGAGACCCAGTACTTC. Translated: CASSQGGRVEETQYF.

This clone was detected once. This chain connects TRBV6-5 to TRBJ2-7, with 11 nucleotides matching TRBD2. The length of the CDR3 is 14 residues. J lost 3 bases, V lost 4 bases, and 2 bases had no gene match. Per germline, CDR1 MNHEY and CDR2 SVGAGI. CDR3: CASSFGTSGYEQYF. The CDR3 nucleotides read TGTGCCAGCAGTTTCGGGACTAGCGGCTACGAGCAGTACTTC.

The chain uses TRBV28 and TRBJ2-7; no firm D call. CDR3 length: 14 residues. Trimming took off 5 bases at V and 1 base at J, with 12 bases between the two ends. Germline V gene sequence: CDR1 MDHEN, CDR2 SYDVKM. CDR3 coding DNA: TGTGCCAGCAGTCCTGATGGCGGATCCTACGAGCAGTACTTC. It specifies CASSPDGGSYEQYF.

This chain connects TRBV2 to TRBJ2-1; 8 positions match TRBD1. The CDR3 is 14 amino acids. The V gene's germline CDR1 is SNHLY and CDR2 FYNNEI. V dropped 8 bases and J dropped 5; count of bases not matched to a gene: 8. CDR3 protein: CASPSTGEDNEQFF. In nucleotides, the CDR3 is TGTGCCAGCCCATCGACAGGGGAAGACAATGAGCAGTTCTTC.

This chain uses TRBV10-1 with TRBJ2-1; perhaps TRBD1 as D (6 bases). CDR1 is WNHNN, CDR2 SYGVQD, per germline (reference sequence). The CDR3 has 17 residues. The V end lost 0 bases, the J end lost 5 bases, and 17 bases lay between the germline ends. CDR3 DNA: TGCGCCAGCAGTGAGTCGGAGCAGGGGAAGATCCACAATGAGCAGTTCTTC. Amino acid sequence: CASSESEQGKIHNEQFF.

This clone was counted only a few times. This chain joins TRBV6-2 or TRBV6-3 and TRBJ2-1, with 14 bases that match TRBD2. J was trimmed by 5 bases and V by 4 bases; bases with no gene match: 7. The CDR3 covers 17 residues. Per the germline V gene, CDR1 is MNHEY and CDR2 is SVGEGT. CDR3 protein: CASSSWTSGRSDNEQFF. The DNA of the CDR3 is TGTGCCAGCAGTTCTTGGACTAGCGGGAGGTCGGACAATGAGCAGTTCTTC.

In nucleotides, the CDR3 is TGTGCCAGCAGCTTATCCTCCTCCGGGAGTATCTACGAGCAGTACTTC. This gives the protein CASSLSSSGSIYEQYF. The V and J genes are TRBV7-2 and TRBJ2-7, with D possibly TRBD2 on 6 matching bases. The CDR3 is made up of 16 amino acids. CDR1 is SGHTA and CDR2 is FQGNSA in the germline V gene. V was clipped by 2 bases and J by 3 bases, with 17 bases between them.

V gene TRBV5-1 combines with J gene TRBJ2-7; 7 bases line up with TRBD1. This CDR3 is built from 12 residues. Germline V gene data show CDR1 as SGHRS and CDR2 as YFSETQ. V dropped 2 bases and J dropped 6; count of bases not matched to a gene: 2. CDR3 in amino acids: CASSFTGVEQYF. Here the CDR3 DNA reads TGCGCCAGCAGCTTCACAGGGGTCGAGCAGTACTTC.

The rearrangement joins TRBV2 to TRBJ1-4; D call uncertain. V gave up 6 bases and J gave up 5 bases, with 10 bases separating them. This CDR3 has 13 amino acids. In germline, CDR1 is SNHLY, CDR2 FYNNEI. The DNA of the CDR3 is TGTGCCAGCAGGACTGAACTCAATGAAAAACTGTTTTTT. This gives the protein CASRTELNEKLFF. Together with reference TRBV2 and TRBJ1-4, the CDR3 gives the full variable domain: EPEVTQTPSHQVTQMGQEVILRCVPISNHLYFYWYRQILGQKVEFLVSFYNNEISEKSEIFDDQFSVERPDGSNFTLKIRSTKLEDSAMYFCASRTELNEKLFFGSGTQLSVL.

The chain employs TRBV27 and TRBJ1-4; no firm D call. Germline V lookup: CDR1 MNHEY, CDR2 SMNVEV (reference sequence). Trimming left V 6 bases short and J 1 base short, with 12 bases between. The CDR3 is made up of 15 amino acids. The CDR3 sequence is CASSQGLGTNEKLFF. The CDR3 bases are TGTGCCAGCAGCCAAGGACTGGGAACTAATGAAAAACTGTTTTTT.